The 27 T cell receptor beta chains listed next were all sequenced from one sample in a study of control samples from healthy donors and cancer patients. Data came from immunoSEQ multiplex PCR; TCRdb stores just in-frame clones and leaves some out. The repertoire has around 80,000 clones, roughly 90% of them found once; the top ten carry 5.5%. Sequencing used blood. The receptors were sampled from a man aged 50-59 years in good health.

The count of this clone is one. The genes are TRBV30 and TRBJ2-3; D is perhaps TRBD1 or TRBD2 (6 bases each). Trimming removed 0 bases at V and 6 bases at J, with 13 bases between. Germline V gene lookup returns CDR1 GTSNPN and CDR2 SVGIG (reference sequence). The CDR3 has 14 residues. The CDR3 loop is CAWSVKGGWDTQYF. CDR3 in DNA: TGTGCCTGGAGTGTAAAGGGGGGCTGGGATACGCAGTATTTT.

The genes are TRBV6-5 and TRBJ2-1; 10 nucleotides agree with TRBD2. V lost 6 bases to trimming and J lost 7 bases; unmatched junction nucleotides: 9. Germline lookup yields CDR1 MNHEY and CDR2 SVGAGI. CDR3 size: 15 residues. The CDR3 DNA reads TGTGCCAGCAGGGCTAGCGGGGGTGAATTAAATGAGCAGTTCTTC. This sequence encodes CASRASGGELNEQFF.

V is TRBV10-3 and J is TRBJ2-1; D is possibly TRBD1 or TRBD2 (6 bases each). The ends were cut back, 5 bases at V and 9 bases at J, with 14 bases in the middle. The germline V gene encodes CDR1 ENHRY and CDR2 SYGVKD. The CDR3 runs 13 residues. CDR3 protein: CAISLRPGAEQFF. The CDR3 bases are TGTGCCATCAGTCTCCGCCCGGGGGCTGAGCAGTTCTTC.

The V and J genes are TRBV11-2 and TRBJ2-7; 11 bases fit TRBD1. Trimming took 5 bases from V and 1 from J; bases not matched to a gene: 7. Germline CDR1 and CDR2: SGHAT and FQNNGV. This CDR3 is 16 amino acids long. CDR3 residues: CASSPPGQGGSYEQYF. CDR3 DNA sequence: TGTGCCAGCAGCCCCCCGGGACAGGGGGGATCCTACGAGCAGTACTTC.

This clone was seen just once. This chain uses TRBV5-5 with TRBJ2-1, with unresolved D. CDR3 length: 14 amino acids. V lost 7 bases and J lost 2, with 13 bases in between. CDR1 and CDR2 (germline): SGHKS, YYEKEE (reference sequence). The CDR3 bases are TGTGCCAGCTATTTAGGCCACCCCTACAATGAGCAGTTCTTC. Amino acid sequence: CASYLGHPYNEQFF.

V and J are TRBV6-2 or TRBV6-3 and TRBJ2-4; TRBD2 is a possible D gene (6 bases). CDR3 length: 13 amino acids. Trimming cost V 6 bases and J 5 bases, with 11 bases left between them. Per germline, CDR1 MNHEY and CDR2 SVGEGT. In nucleotides, the CDR3 is TGTGCCAGCAGCCTGGGGGGTGAAAACATTCAGTACTTC. The encoded protein is CASSLGGENIQYF.

The CDR3 protein is CASRSTGGSLGKLFF. Written as DNA, the CDR3 is TGTGCCAGCAGGTCGACAGGGGGCAGTCTTGGAAAACTGTTTTTT. The chain is built from TRBV3-1 (or the pseudogene TRBV3-2) and TRBJ1-4; 10 nucleotides match TRBD1. Germline V CDR1 and CDR2: LGHDT, YNNKEL (reference sequence). The CDR3 is made up of 15 amino acids. V shed 6 bases and J 10 bases; nucleotides not matched to a gene: 11.

This sequence joins TRBV6-6 and TRBJ2-1, with no clear D. The CDR3 covers 12 residues. The germline gives CDR1 MNHNY, CDR2 SVGAGI (reference sequence). V gave up 4 bases and J gave up 7 bases, with 8 bases separating them. The CDR3 protein is CASSSAENEQFF. DNA of the CDR3: TGTGCCAGCAGTTCGGCGGAGAATGAGCAGTTCTTC.

The rearrangement uses TRBV5-5 and TRBJ1-5; TRBD1 might be the D (5 bases). CDR3 size: 14 residues. Germline V gene sequence: CDR1 SGHKS, CDR2 YYEKEE (reference sequence). Trimming took 3 bases from V and 0 from J, leaving 7 bases between them. The CDR3 DNA reads TGTGCCAGCAGCTCGGGACGTAGCAATCAGCCCCAGCATTTT. It is translated as CASSSGRSNQPQHF. The full variable domain, rest sourced from reference TRBV5-5 and TRBJ1-5, is DAGVTQSPTHLIKTRGQQVTLRCSPISGHKSVSWYQQVLGQGPQFIFQYYEKEERGRGNFPDRFSARQFPNYSSELNVNALLLGDSALYLCASSSGRSNQPQHFGDGTRLSIL.

The chain has TRBV18 and TRBJ2-5; 8 bases agree with TRBD2. The trim removed 3 bases at V and 3 bases at J, leaving 18 bases unmatched. The CDR3 loop spans 19 amino acids. Germline values: CDR1 KGHSH, CDR2 LQKENI. CDR3 loop: CASSPLRFGLAGDEETQYF. Written as DNA, the CDR3 is TGTGCCAGCTCACCTCTACGATTCGGGCTAGCGGGTGATGAAGAGACCCAGTACTTC.

The V gene is TRBV21-1, the J gene TRBJ1-4; TRBD1, as called in the table, went unchecked against the DNA. TRBV21-1 is annotated as a pseudogene. There are 16 residues in the CDR3. Here the CDR3 reads CASSKPYRDSNEKLFF. The CDR3 nucleotides are TGTGCCAGCAGCAAACCTTACCGGGACAGTAATGAAAAACTGTTTTTT.

The chain links TRBV24-1 to TRBJ1-4, with D uncertain. Germline V gene data show CDR1 as KGHDR and CDR2 as SFDVKD. V was shortened by 1 base and J by 6 bases, with 5 bases between the two germline ends. The length of the CDR3 is 13 residues. CDR3 residues: CATSDFPYEKLFF. CDR3 nucleotide sequence: TGTGCCACCAGTGATTTCCCATATGAAAAACTGTTTTTT.

The V call is TRBV3-1 (or the pseudogene TRBV3-2), the J call TRBJ1-5, with unresolved D. Germline V CDR1 and CDR2: LGHDT, YNNKEL (reference sequence). Trimming cost V 5 bases and J 9 bases, with 14 bases left between them. The CDR3 totals 13 residues. As DNA, the CDR3 is TGTGCCAGCAGCTTCCGCGGGAGCCGGCCCCAGCATTTT. The encoded protein is CASSFRGSRPQHF.

V usage is TRBV7-6 and J usage is TRBJ2-5; a weak D match, TRBD1 (5 bases). Trimming stripped 2 bases from V and 2 bases from J, with 12 bases between. Germline V CDR1 and CDR2: SGHVS, FNYEAQ. The CDR3 has 15 residues. CDR3 in amino acids: CASSLYPKGQETQYF. The CDR3 DNA is TGTGCCAGCAGCTTATATCCCAAGGGGCAAGAGACCCAGTACTTC. The full variable domain, rest sourced from reference TRBV7-6 and TRBJ2-5, is GAGVSQSPRYKVTKRGQDVALRCDPISGHVSLYWYRQALGQGPEFLTYFNYEAQQDKSGLPNDRFSAERPEGSISTLTIQRTEQRDSAMYRCASSLYPKGQETQYFGPGTRLLVL.

This clone was seen just once. CDR3 in DNA: TGTGCCACCAGTGATCCCACAGGGTGGGAGACCCAGTACTTC. Its protein is CATSDPTGWETQYF. This sequence joins TRBV24-1 and TRBJ2-5; D is possibly TRBD1 (6 bases). CDR1 is KGHDR, CDR2 SFDVKD, per germline. The CDR3 covers 14 residues. The germline V and J ends were trimmed by 3 bases and 5 bases, with 12 bases remaining between them.

This chain joins TRBV6-5 and TRBJ2-7; no clear D gene. The germline V gene has CDR1 MNHEY and CDR2 SVGAGI. The CDR3 is made up of 15 amino acids. Trimming shortened V by 4 bases and J by 3 bases, and 16 bases separated the two germline ends. In DNA, the CDR3 is TGTGCCAGCAGTTTAGGCAGACTTCCCTTCTACGAGCAGTACTTC. It codes for CASSLGRLPFYEQYF.

Points on this clone: It is unclear where the CDR3 begins or ends on the DNA, so no DNA is shown, and the CDR3 is as TCRdb lists it. This chain links TRBV21-1 with TRBJ1-1; the listed D gene, TRBD1, was not tested against the DNA. TRBV21-1 is an annotated pseudogene. The CDR3 region is 19 residues in length, termini included. The CDR3 loop is CASLEQGTLKLSLDRPAFF.

V usage is TRBV5-1 and J usage is TRBJ2-5, with TRBD1 matching 7 bases. The CDR3 loop spans 16 amino acids. Trimming took 3 bases from V and 5 from J; bases not matched to a gene: 13. Germline CDR1 is SGHRS and CDR2 is YFSETQ. For the CDR3, the DNA is TGCGCCAGCAGCTCCGCAGGCAATACAGGGGAGGAGACCCAGTACTTC. Amino acids: CASSSAGNTGEETQYF.

J is TRBJ1-3 and V is TRBV4-2; no reliable D call. Trimming removed 0 bases at V and 3 bases at J, with 12 bases between. CDR3 length: 16 residues. Germline V CDR1 and CDR2: LGHNA, YNFKEQ. In nucleotides, the CDR3 is TGTGCCAGCAGCCAAGATCCCTCGGCCGGTGGAAACACCATATATTTT. Its protein is CASSQDPSAGGNTIYF.

This chain connects TRBV11-2 to TRBJ1-1, with D possibly TRBD1 on 5 matching bases. Germline CDR1 and CDR2: SGHAT and FQNNGV. CDR3 length equals 14 residues. V shed 5 bases and J shed 2 bases, with 12 bases lying between them. CDR3 residues: CASSVPGANTEAFF. In DNA form, the CDR3 reads TGTGCCAGCAGCGTACCCGGGGCAAACACTGAAGCTTTCTTT.

This clone was found a few times. J is TRBJ2-7 and V is TRBV7-9; TRBD2 matches 9 bases. Germline-derived CDR1 and CDR2 are SEHNR and FQNEAQ (reference sequence). The CDR3 is made up of 16 amino acids. V shed 1 base and J 2 bases; nucleotides not matched to a gene: 6. The CDR3 bases are TGTGCCAGCAGCTTAGATAGCGGGGGCTACGCCTACGAGCAGTACTTC. Amino acids: CASSLDSGGYAYEQYF. Filled out from reference TRBV7-9 and TRBJ2-7, the complete variable domain reads DTGVSQNPRHKITKRGQNVTFRCDPISEHNRLYWYRQTLGQGPEFLTYFQNEAQLEKSRLLSDRFSAERPKGSFSTLEIQRTEQGDSAMYLCASSLDSGGYAYEQYFGPGTRLTVT.

This chain connects TRBV7-2 to TRBJ1-3; D is uncertain. From germline, CDR1 is SGHTA and CDR2 FQGNSA. The CDR3 sequence is 12 residues long. V lost 2 bases and J 7 bases, leaving 6 bases between the germline ends. DNA of the CDR3: TGTGCCAGCAGCTTATATCAGAACACCATATATTTT. This translates into CASSLYQNTIYF.

This clone was found once. The CDR3 sequence: CASSLGSLGRGTEAFF. CDR3 sequence (DNA): TGCGCCAGCAGCTTGGGAAGTTTAGGCAGGGGGACTGAAGCTTTCTTT. This chain links TRBV5-1 with TRBJ1-1, with 7 bases that match TRBD1. Germline CDR1 and CDR2: SGHRS and YFSETQ. The J segment lost 5 bases and the V segment lost 0 bases, leaving 10 bases of the junction unmatched. The CDR3 extends over 16 amino acids.

This chain uses TRBV6-5 with TRBJ1-6, with no clear D. The CDR3 loop spans 13 amino acids. From germline, CDR1 is MNHEY and CDR2 SVGAGI. V gave up 6 bases and J gave up 7 bases, with 10 bases separating them. This CDR3 is CASRPGWNSPLHF. The CDR3, as DNA: TGTGCCAGCAGACCGGGGTGGAATTCACCCCTCCACTTT.

The V and J genes are TRBV19 and TRBJ1-4; D is ambiguous. The CDR3 is 13 residues long. V was shortened by 4 bases and J by 4 bases, with 7 bases between the two germline ends. In germline, CDR1 is LNHDA, CDR2 SQIVND (reference sequence). The CDR3 DNA sequence: TGTGCCAGTAGTAAAGGGTTTAATGAAAAACTGTTTTTT. Translating it yields CASSKGFNEKLFF.

The chain is built from TRBV11-3 and TRBJ1-2, with TRBD1 matching over 8 bases. CDR1 and CDR2 (germline): SGHNT, YENEEA. With V trimmed by 3 bases and J by 4 bases, 4 bases remained unmatched. This CDR3 has 14 residues. CDR3 region: CASSLAGGPYGYTF. The CDR3 DNA sequence: TGTGCCAGCAGCTTGGCAGGGGGCCCCTATGGCTACACCTTC.

This chain connects TRBV14 to TRBJ2-4; D gene unclear. CDR1 is SGHDN, CDR2 FVKESK, per germline. The CDR3 loop spans 15 amino acids. Trimming removed 0 bases at V and 5 bases at J, with 11 bases between. CDR3 in DNA: TGTGCCAGCAGCCAAGATGGTTGGCGGCAAAACATTCAGTACTTC. Amino acid sequence: CASSQDGWRQNIQYF.